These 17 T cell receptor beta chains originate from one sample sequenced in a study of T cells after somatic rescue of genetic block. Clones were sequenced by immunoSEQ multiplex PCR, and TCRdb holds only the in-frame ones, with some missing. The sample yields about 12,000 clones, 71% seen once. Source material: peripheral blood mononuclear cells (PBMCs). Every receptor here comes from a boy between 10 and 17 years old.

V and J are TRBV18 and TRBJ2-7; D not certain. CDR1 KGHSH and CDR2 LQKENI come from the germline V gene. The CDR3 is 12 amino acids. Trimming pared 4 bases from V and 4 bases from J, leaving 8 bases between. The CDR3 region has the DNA TGTGCCAGCTCACTTCAGGTATACGAGCAGTACTTC. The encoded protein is CASSLQVYEQYF.

The CDR3 sequence: CASSYRAETGAYEQYF. In DNA form, the CDR3 reads TGTGCCAGCAGTTACCGGGCCGAGACAGGGGCCTACGAGCAGTACTTC. The V gene is TRBV6-6, the J gene TRBJ2-7; 8 bases are shared with TRBD1. The CDR3 has 16 residues. From germline, CDR1 is MNHNY and CDR2 SVGAGI (reference sequence). The J segment lost 2 bases and the V segment lost 2 bases, leaving 8 bases of the junction unmatched.

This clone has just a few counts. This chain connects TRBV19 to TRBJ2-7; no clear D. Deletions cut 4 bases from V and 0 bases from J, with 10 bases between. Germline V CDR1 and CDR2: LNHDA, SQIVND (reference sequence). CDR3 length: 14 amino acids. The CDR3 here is CASSTGRPSYEQYF. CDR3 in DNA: TGTGCCAGTAGTACCGGCCGACCCTCCTACGAGCAGTACTTC. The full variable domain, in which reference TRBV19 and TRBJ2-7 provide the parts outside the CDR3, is DGGITQSPKYLFRKEGQNVTLSCEQNLNHDAMYWYRQDPGQGLRLIYYSQIVNDFQKGDIAEGYSVSREKKESFPLTVTSAQKNPTAFYLCASSTGRPSYEQYFGPGTRLTVT.

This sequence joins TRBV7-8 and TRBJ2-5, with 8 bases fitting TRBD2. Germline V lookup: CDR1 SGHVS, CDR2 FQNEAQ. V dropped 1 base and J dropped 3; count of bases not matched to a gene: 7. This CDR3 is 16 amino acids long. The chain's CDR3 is CASSLVRVSGEETQYF. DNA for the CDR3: TGTGCCAGCAGCTTAGTACGTGTTAGCGGGGAAGAGACCCAGTACTTC.

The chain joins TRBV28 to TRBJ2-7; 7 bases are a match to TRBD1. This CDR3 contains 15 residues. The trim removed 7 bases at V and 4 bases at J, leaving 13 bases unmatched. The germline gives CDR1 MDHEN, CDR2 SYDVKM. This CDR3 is CASMRPGQYIYEQYF. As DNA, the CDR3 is TGTGCCAGCATGCGGCCGGGACAGTATATTTACGAGCAGTACTTC. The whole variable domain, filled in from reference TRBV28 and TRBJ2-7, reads DVKVTQSSRYLVKRTGEKVFLECVQDMDHENMFWYRQDPGLGLRLIYFSYDVKMKEKGDIPEGYSVSREKKERFSLILESASTNQTSMYLCASMRPGQYIYEQYFGPGTRLTVT.

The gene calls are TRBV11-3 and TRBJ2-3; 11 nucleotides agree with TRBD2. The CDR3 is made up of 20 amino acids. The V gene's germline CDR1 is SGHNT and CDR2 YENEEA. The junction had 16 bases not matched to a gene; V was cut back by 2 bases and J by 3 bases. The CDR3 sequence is CASSLSSLLAGGPETDTQYF. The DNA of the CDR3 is TGTGCCAGCAGCTTATCCTCCTTATTAGCGGGGGGGCCTGAAACAGATACGCAGTATTTT.

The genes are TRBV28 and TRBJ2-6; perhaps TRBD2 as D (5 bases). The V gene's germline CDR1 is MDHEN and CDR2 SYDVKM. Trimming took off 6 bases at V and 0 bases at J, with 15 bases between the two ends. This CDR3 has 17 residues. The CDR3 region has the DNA TGTGCCAGCAGCTGGCCGGGATTCGGCTCTGGGGCCAACGTCCTGACTTTC. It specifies CASSWPGFGSGANVLTF.

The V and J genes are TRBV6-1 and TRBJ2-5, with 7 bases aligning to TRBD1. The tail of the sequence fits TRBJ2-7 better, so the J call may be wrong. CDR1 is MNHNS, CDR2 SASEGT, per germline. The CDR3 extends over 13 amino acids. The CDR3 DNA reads TGTGCCAGCAACCGACAGGGTGGGTACGAGCAGTACTTC. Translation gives CASNRQGGYEQYF.

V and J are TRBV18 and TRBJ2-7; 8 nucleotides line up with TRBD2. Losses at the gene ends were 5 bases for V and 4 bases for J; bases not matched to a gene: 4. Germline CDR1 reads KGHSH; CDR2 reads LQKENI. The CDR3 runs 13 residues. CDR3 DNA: TGTGCCAGCTCAAGGGCTAGCGGGTACGAGCAGTACTTC. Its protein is CASSRASGYEQYF.

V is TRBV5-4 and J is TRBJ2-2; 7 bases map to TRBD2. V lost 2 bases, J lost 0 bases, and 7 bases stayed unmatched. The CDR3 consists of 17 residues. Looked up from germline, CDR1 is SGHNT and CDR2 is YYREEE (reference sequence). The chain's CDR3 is CASSFPTSGANTGELFF. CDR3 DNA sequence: TGTGCCAGCAGCTTTCCTACGAGCGGGGCGAACACCGGGGAGCTGTTTTTT.

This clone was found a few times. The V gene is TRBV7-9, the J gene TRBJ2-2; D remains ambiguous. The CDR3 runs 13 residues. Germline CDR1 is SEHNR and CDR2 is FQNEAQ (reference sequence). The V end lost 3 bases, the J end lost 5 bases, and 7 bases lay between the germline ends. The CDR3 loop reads CASSFYITGELFF. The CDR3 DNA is TGTGCCAGCAGCTTCTATATTACCGGGGAGCTGTTTTTT. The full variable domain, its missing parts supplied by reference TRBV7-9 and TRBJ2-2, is DTGVSQNPRHKITKRGQNVTFRCDPISEHNRLYWYRQTLGQGPEFLTYFQNEAQLEKSRLLSDRFSAERPKGSFSTLEIQRTEQGDSAMYLCASSFYITGELFFGEGSRLTVL.

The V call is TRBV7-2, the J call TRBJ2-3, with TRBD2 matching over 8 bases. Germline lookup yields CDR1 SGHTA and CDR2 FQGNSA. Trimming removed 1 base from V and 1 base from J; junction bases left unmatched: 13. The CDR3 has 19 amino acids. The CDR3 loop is CASSLVRGGWRAGTDTQYF. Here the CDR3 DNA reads TGTGCCAGCAGCTTAGTCCGGGGGGGTTGGCGGGCCGGCACAGATACGCAGTATTTT. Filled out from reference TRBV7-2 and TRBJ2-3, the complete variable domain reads GAGVSQSPSNKVTEKGKDVELRCDPISGHTALYWYRQSLGQGLEFLIYFQGNSAPDKSGLPSDRFSAERTGGSVSTLTIQRTQQEDSAVYLCASSLVRGGWRAGTDTQYFGPGTRLTVL.

The CDR3 loop is CASSLDRGGYGYTF. The CDR3, as DNA: TGCGCCAGCAGCTTGGACAGGGGGGGCTATGGCTACACCTTC. The chain joins TRBV5-1 to TRBJ1-2; TRBD1 aligns across 8 bases. CDR1 is SGHRS, CDR2 YFSETQ, per germline. The J segment lost 4 bases and the V segment lost 0 bases, leaving 2 bases of the junction unmatched. The CDR3 loop spans 14 amino acids. The full variable domain, in which reference TRBV5-1 and TRBJ1-2 provide the parts outside the CDR3, is KAGVTQTPRYLIKTRGQQVTLSCSPISGHRSVSWYQQTPGQGLQFLFEYFSETQRNKGNFPGRFSGRQFSNSRSEMNVSTLELGDSALYLCASSLDRGGYGYTFGSGTRLTVV.

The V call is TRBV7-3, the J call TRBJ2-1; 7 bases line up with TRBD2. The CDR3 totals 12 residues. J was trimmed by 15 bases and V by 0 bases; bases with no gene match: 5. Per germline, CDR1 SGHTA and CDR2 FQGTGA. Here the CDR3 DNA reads TGTGCCAGCAGCTTAACGGCGGGAGCATTGTTCTTC. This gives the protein CASSLTAGALFF.

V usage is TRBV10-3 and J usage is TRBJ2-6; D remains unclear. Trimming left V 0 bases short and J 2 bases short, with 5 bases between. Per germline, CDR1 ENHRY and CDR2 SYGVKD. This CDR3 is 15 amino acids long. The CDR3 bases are TGTGCCATCAGTGAGTCAGGTACTGGGGCCAACGTCCTGACTTTC. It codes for CAISESGTGANVLTF.

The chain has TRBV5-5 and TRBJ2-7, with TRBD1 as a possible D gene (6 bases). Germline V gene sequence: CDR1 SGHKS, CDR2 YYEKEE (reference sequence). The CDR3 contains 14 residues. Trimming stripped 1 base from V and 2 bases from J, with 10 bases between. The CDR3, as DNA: TGTGCCAGCAGCTTGCCAGGGGACACCTACGAGCAGTACTTC. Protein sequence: CASSLPGDTYEQYF. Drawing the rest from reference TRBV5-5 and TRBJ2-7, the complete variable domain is DAGVTQSPTHLIKTRGQQVTLRCSPISGHKSVSWYQQVLGQGPQFIFQYYEKEERGRGNFPDRFSARQFPNYSSELNVNALLLGDSALYLCASSLPGDTYEQYFGPGTRLTVT.

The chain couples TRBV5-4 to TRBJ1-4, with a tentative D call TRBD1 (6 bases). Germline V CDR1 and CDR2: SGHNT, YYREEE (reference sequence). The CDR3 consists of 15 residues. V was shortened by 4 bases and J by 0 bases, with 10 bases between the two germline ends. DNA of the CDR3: TGTGCCAGCAGCCTCCGGGACACAACTAATGAAAAACTGTTTTTT. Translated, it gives CASSLRDTTNEKLFF.